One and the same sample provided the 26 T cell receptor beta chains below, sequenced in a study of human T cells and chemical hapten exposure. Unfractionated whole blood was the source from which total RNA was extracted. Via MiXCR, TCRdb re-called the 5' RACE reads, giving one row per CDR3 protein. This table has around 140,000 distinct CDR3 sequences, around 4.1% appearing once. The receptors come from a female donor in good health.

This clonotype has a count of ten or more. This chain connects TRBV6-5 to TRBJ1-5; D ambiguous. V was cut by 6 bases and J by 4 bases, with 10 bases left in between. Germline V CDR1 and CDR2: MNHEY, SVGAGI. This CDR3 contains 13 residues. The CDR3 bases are TGTGCCAGCAGCCCCGCCTGGAATCAGCCCCAGCATTTT. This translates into CASSPAWNQPQHF.

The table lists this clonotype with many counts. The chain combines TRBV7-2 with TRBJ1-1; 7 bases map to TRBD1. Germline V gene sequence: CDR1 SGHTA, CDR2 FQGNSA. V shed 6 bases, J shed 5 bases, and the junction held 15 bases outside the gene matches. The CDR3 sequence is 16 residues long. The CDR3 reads CASSYAYGQGGTEAFF. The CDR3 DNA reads TGTGCCAGCAGTTATGCTTATGGGCAGGGGGGTACTGAAGCTTTCTTT.

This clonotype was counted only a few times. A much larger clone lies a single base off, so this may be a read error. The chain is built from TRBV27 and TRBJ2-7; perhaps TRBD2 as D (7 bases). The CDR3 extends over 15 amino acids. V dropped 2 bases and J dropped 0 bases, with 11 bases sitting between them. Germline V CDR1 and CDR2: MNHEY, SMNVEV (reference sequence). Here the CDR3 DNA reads TGTGCCAGCAGTTTAGAGGGGGGGAGCTCCTACGAGCAGTACTTC. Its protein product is CASSLEGGSSYEQYF.

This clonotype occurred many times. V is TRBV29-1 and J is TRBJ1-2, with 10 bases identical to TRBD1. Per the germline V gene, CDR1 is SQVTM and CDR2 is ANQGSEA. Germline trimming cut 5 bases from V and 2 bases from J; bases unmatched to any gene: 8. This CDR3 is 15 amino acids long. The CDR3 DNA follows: TGCAGCGTTTCCGGGACAGGGGAGACGAACTATGGCTACACCTTC. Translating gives CSVSGTGETNYGYTF.

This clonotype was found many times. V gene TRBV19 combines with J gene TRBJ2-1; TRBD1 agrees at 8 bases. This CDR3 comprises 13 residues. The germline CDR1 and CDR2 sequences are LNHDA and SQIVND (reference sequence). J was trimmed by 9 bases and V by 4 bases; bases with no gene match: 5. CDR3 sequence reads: CASSTTQGGEQFF. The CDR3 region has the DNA TGTGCCAGTAGTACCACACAGGGGGGTGAGCAGTTCTTC.

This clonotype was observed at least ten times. The CDR3 is CASSLGAGGPTDTQYF. The CDR3 DNA follows: TGTGCCAGCAGCTTAGGTGCGGGGGGGCCGACAGATACGCAGTATTTT. The rearrangement links TRBV7-8 to TRBJ2-3; 9 bases are a match to TRBD2. From germline, CDR1 is SGHVS and CDR2 FQNEAQ. CDR3 size: 16 residues. Unmatched junction bases numbered 5, after V lost 1 base and J lost 3 bases.

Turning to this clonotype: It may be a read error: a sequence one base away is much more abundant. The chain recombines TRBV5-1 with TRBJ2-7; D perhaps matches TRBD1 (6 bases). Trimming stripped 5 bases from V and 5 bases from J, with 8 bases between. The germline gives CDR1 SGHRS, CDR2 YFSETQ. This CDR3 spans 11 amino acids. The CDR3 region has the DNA TGCGCCAGCAGTCGACAGGACGAGCAGTACTTC. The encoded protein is CASSRQDEQYF.

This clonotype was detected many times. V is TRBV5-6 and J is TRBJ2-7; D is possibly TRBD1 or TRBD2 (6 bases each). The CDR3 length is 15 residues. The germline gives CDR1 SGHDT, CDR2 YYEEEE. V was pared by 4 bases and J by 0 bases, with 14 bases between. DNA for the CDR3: TGTGCCAGCAGCGGGGGGCAGGACCTCTCCTACGAGCAGTACTTC. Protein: CASSGGQDLSYEQYF.

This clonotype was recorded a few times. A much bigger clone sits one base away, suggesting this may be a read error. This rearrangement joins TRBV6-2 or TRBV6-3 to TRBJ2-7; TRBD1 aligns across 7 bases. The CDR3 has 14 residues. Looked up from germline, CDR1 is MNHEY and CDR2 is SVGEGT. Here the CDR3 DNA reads TGTGCCAGCAGTCCCGGGACAGCCTCCGACGAGCAGTACTTC. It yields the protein CASSPGTASDEQYF.

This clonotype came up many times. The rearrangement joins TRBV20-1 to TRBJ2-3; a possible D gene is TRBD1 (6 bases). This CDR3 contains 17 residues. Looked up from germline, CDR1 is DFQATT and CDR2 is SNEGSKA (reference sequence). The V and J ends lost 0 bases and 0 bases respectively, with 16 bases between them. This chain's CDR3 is CSAREPTGLPSTDTQYF. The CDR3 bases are TGCAGTGCTAGAGAGCCTACAGGGCTTCCTAGCACAGATACGCAGTATTTT.

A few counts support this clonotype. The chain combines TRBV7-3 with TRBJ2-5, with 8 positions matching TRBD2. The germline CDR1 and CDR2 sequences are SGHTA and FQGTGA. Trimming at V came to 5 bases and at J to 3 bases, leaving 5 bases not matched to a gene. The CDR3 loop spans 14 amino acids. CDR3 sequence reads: CASSPVGGEETQYF. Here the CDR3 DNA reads TGTGCCAGCAGCCCCGTCGGGGGGGAAGAGACCCAGTACTTC. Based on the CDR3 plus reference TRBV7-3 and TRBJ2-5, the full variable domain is GAGVSQTPSNKVTEKGKYVELRCDPISGHTALYWYRQSLGQGPEFLIYFQGTGAADDSGLPNDRFFAVRPEGSVSTLKIQRTERGDSAVYLCASSPVGGEETQYFGPGTRLLVL.

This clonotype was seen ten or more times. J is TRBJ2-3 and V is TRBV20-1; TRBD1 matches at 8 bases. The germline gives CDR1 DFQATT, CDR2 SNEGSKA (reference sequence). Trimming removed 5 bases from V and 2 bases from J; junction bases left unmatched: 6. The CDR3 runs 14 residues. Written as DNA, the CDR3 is TGCAGTGCTGGGGACAGGACGGTCACAGATACGCAGTATTTT. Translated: CSAGDRTVTDTQYF.

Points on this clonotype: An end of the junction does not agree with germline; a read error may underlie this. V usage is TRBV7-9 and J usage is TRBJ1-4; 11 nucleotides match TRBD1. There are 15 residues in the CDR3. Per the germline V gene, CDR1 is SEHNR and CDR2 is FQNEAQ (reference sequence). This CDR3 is CASRGQGGANEKRFF. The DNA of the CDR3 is TGTGCCAGCAGGGGACAGGGGGGAGCTAATGAAAAACGGTTTTTT.

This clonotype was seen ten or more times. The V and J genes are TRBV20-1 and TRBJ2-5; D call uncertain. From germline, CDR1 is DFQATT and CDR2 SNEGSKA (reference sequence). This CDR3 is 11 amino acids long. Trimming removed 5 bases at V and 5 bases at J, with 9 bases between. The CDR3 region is CSADGDETQYF. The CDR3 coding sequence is TGCAGTGCTGATGGCGACGAGACCCAGTACTTC.

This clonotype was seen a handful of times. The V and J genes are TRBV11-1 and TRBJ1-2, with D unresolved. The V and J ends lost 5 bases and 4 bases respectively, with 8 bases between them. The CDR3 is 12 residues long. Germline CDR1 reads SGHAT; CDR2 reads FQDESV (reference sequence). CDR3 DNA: TGTGCCAGCAGCCCAACGGCCTATGGCTACACCTTC. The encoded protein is CASSPTAYGYTF.

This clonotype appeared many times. The CDR3 coding sequence is TGTGCCAGCACCCAAACCTACAGTGAATGGAGCTCTGGAAACACCATATATTTT. Amino acids: CASTQTYSEWSSGNTIYF. The V gene is TRBV7-9, the J gene TRBJ1-3; no definite D call. Germline lookup yields CDR1 SEHNR and CDR2 FQNEAQ (reference sequence). This CDR3 comprises 18 residues. V lost 7 bases and J 0 bases, leaving 22 bases between the germline ends. Based on the CDR3 plus reference TRBV7-9 and TRBJ1-3, the full variable domain is DTGVSQNPRHKITKRGQNVTFRCDPISEHNRLYWYRQTLGQGPEFLTYFQNEAQLEKSRLLSDRFSAERPKGSFSTLEIQRTEQGDSAMYLCASTQTYSEWSSGNTIYFGEGSWLTVV.

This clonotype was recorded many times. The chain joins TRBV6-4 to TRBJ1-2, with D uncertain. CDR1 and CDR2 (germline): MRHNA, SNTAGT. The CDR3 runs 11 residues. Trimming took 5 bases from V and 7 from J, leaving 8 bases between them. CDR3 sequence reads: CASSQTGGYTF. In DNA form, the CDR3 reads TGTGCCAGCAGTCAGACGGGTGGCTACACCTTC.

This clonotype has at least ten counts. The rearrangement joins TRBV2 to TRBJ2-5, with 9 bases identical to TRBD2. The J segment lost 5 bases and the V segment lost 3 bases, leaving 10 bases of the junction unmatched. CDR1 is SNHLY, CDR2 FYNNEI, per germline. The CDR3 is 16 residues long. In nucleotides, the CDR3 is TGTGCCAGCAGTGACCAGGTAGCGGGGGCCGGTGAGACCCAGTACTTC. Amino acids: CASSDQVAGAGETQYF. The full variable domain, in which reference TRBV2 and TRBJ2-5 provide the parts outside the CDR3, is EPEVTQTPSHQVTQMGQEVILRCVPISNHLYFYWYRQILGQKVEFLVSFYNNEISEKSEIFDDQFSVERPDGSNFTLKIRSTKLEDSAMYFCASSDQVAGAGETQYFGPGTRLLVL.

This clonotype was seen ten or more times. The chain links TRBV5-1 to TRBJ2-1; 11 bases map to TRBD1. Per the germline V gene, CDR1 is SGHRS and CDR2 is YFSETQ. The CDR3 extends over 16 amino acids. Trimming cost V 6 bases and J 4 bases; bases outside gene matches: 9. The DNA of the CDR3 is TGCGCCAGCACACCATCCGGGACAGGGGGTTACAATGAGCAGTTCTTC. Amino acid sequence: CASTPSGTGGYNEQFF.

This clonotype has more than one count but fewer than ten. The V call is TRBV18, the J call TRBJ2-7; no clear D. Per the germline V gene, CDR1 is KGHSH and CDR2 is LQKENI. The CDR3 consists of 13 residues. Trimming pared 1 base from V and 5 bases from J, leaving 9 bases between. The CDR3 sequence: CASSPLPYNEQYF. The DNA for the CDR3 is TGTGCCAGCTCACCACTGCCCTACAACGAGCAGTACTTC.

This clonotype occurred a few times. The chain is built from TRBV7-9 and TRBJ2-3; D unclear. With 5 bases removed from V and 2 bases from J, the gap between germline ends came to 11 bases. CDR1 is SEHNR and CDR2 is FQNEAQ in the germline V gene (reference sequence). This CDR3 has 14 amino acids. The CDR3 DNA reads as TGTGCCAGCAGCATCGTGACTTACACAGATACGCAGTATTTT. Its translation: CASSIVTYTDTQYF.

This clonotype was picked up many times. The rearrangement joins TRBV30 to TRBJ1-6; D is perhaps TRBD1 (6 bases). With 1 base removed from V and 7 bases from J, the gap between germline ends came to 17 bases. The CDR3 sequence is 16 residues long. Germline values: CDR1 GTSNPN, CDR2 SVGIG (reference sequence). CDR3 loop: CAWSAPDMQGNSPLHF. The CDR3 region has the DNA TGTGCCTGGAGTGCCCCAGACATGCAGGGGAATTCACCCCTCCACTTT.

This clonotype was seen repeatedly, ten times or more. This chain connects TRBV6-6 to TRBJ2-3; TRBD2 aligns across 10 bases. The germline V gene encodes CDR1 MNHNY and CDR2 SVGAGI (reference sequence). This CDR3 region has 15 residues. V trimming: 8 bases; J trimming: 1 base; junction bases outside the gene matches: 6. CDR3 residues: CASGQLAGRTDTQYF. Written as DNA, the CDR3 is TGTGCCAGCGGGCAACTAGCGGGGCGCACAGATACGCAGTATTTT.

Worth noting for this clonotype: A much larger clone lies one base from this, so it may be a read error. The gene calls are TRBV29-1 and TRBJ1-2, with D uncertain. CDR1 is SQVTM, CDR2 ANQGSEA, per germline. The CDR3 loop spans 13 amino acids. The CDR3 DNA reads TGCAGCGTTGACGCGGAGCACAACTGTGGCTACACCTTC. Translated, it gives CSVDAEHNCGYTF.

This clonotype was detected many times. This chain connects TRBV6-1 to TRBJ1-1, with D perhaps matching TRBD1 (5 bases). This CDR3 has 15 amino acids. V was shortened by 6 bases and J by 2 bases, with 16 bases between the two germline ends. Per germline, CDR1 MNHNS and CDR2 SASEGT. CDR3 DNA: TGTGCCAGCAGCGAGACAGAAGCAAGCAACACTGAAGCTTTCTTT. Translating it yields CASSETEASNTEAFF.

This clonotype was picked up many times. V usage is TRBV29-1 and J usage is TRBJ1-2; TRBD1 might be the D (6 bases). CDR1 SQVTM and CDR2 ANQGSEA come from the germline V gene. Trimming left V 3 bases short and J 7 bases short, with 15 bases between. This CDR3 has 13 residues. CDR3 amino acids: CSVENQGRLGYTF. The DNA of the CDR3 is TGCAGCGTTGAGAATCAGGGGAGGCTTGGCTACACCTTC.